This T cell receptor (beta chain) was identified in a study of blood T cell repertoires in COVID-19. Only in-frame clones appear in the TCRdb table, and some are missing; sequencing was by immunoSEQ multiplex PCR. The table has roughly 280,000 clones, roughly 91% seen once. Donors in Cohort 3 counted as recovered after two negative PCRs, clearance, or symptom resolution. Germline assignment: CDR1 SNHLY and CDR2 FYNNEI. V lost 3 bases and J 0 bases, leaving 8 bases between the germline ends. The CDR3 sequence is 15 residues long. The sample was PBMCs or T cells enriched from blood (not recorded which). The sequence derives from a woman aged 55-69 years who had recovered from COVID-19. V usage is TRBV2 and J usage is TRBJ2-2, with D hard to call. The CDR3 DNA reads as TGTGCCAGCAGTGACGGAGTGTCGAACACCGGGGAGCTGTTTTTT. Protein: CASSDGVSNTGELFF.